Presented here are 26 T cell receptor beta chains from one specimen sequenced in a study of blood T cell repertoires in COVID-19. Sequencing was performed with immunoSEQ multiplex PCR; in TCRdb, only in-frame clones are kept and a portion is missing. This repertoire shows a few hundred thousand clones, 75% to 90% found once; its top ten account for around 9.5%. The sequencing sample was made of PBMCs or T cells enriched from blood (not recorded which). Receptors were obtained from a woman in her thirties or forties who had recovered from COVID-19.

The V and J genes are TRBV7-2 and TRBJ1-2; D perhaps matches TRBD1 (5 bases). Germline V lookup: CDR1 SGHTA, CDR2 FQGNSA. This CDR3 has 13 amino acids. The V and J ends lost 0 bases and 3 bases respectively, with 5 bases between them. The CDR3 spells CASSLAGDYGYTF. The CDR3 coding sequence is TGTGCCAGCAGCTTAGCAGGGGACTATGGCTACACCTTC.

The V call is TRBV7-9, the J call TRBJ1-2, with no clear D. Germline values: CDR1 SEHNR, CDR2 FQNEAQ (reference sequence). V was shortened by 5 bases and J by 3 bases, with 16 bases between the two germline ends. This CDR3 spans 15 amino acids. CDR3 in DNA: TGTGCCAGCAGCCTGATGGAGGGCCTTCACTATGGCTACACCTTC. This sequence encodes CASSLMEGLHYGYTF.

This chain connects TRBV6-5 to TRBJ1-4; maybe TRBD1 (5 bases). This CDR3 is 16 amino acids long. Trimming stripped 0 bases from V and 7 bases from J, with 15 bases between. Germline CDR1 is MNHEY and CDR2 is SVGAGI. CDR3 sequence: CASSYSAEGAGEKLFF. The CDR3 nucleotides are TGTGCCAGCAGTTACTCGGCCGAAGGGGCTGGTGAAAAACTGTTTTTT.

The chain recombines TRBV14 with TRBJ2-2; no clear D gene. V shed 3 bases and J shed 6 bases, with 5 bases lying between them. Germline lookup yields CDR1 SGHDN and CDR2 FVKESK. The CDR3 is made up of 12 amino acids. This CDR3 is CASSHGPGELFF. The CDR3 coding sequence is TGTGCCAGCAGCCATGGGCCCGGGGAGCTGTTTTTT.

CDR3 nucleotides: TGCGCCAGCAGCACCGGGACATCGACCTCCTACGAGCAGTACTTC. It encodes CASSTGTSTSYEQYF. V and J are TRBV5-1 and TRBJ2-7; TRBD1 is a possible D gene (6 bases). Germline-derived CDR1 and CDR2 are SGHRS and YFSETQ. The CDR3 runs to 15 residues. V lost 4 bases and J lost 0, with 14 bases in between.

This chain uses TRBV7-3 with TRBJ1-6, with 8 bases that match TRBD1. The CDR3 runs 15 residues. From germline, CDR1 is SGHTA and CDR2 FQGTGA. The junction had 7 bases not matched to a gene; V was cut back by 6 bases and J by 6 bases. CDR3 nucleotides: TGTGCCAGCAGTCTCCAGGGGGCGGGTAATTCACCCCTCCACTTT. Translated: CASSLQGAGNSPLHF.

This clone was picked up one time. The CDR3 loop reads CASSPGQGSYEQYF. Written as DNA, the CDR3 is TGTGCCAGCAGCCCTGGACAAGGCTCGTACGAGCAGTACTTC. This sequence joins TRBV5-4 and TRBJ2-7; TRBD1 is a possible D gene (5 bases). The CDR3 totals 14 residues. Deletions cut 4 bases from V and 4 bases from J, with 15 bases between. Per the germline V gene, CDR1 is SGHNT and CDR2 is YYREEE (reference sequence).

The chain recombines TRBV12-3 or TRBV12-4 with TRBJ1-2, with 7 bases that match TRBD1. Trimming removed 5 bases from V and 8 bases from J; junction bases left unmatched: 8. The CDR3 spans 13 residues. In DNA, the CDR3 is TGTGCCAGCAGTCCCTCAACAGGGGCCGGCTACACCTTC. This gives the protein CASSPSTGAGYTF.

Remarks on this clone: A read error may produce the germline difference seen at one junction end. The CDR3 loop is CASSGNPGQEQYF. CDR3 in DNA: TGTGCTAGCAGCGGAAACCCCGGACAGGAGCAGTACTTC. The V and J genes are TRBV7-7 and TRBJ2-7, with D possibly TRBD1 on 6 matching bases. CDR1 and CDR2 from the germline V gene are SSHAT and FNYEAQ (reference sequence). The CDR3 consists of 13 residues. Combining the CDR3 with reference TRBV7-7 and TRBJ2-7 gives the whole variable domain GAGVSQSPRYKVTKRGQDVTLRCDPISSHATLYWYQQALGQGPEFLTYFNYEAQPDKSGLPSDRFSAERPEGSISTLTIQRTEQRDSAMYRCASSGNPGQEQYFGPGTRLTVT.

This clone showed up just once. This sequence joins TRBV19 and TRBJ2-1; 12 bases fit TRBD2. The CDR3 consists of 16 residues. Trimming removed 4 bases from V and 3 bases from J; junction bases left unmatched: 4. Germline values: CDR1 LNHDA, CDR2 SQIVND (reference sequence). The CDR3 DNA follows: TGTGCCAGTAGTACCGCTAGCGGGGGGGTCTACAATGAGCAGTTCTTC. Amino acids: CASSTASGGVYNEQFF.

The V and J genes are TRBV3-1 (or the pseudogene TRBV3-2) and TRBJ1-1; D gene unclear. V was cut by 1 base and J by 3 bases, with 6 bases left in between. The germline gives CDR1 LGHDT, CDR2 YNNKEL (reference sequence). CDR3 size: 13 residues. Written as DNA, the CDR3 is TGTGCCAGCAGCCAAGTCAGTTACACTGAAGCTTTCTTT. Translating it yields CASSQVSYTEAFF.

The chain employs TRBV15 and TRBJ1-1, with D perhaps TRBD1 (5 bases). Trimming stripped 4 bases from V and 0 bases from J, with 12 bases between. Germline CDR1 and CDR2: LNHNV and YYDKDF (reference sequence). The CDR3 contains 15 residues. The CDR3 protein is CATSKIGGMNTEAFF. CDR3 DNA: TGTGCCACCAGCAAGATTGGGGGGATGAACACTGAAGCTTTCTTT.

The CDR3: CASRGQSNEKLFF. The CDR3 coding sequence is TGTGCCAGCAGGGGACAGTCTAATGAAAAACTGTTTTTT. V usage is TRBV25-1 and J usage is TRBJ1-4; 7 positions agree with TRBD1. The V gene end was trimmed by 6 bases and the J gene end by 3 bases; junction bases not matched to a gene: 1. The CDR3 runs 13 residues. Germline assignment: CDR1 MGHDK and CDR2 SYGVNS.

V gene TRBV28 combines with J gene TRBJ2-1; 8 bases fit TRBD1. Germline V gene lookup returns CDR1 MDHEN and CDR2 SYDVKM. The CDR3 runs to 15 residues. V was pared by 5 bases and J by 8 bases, with 11 bases of the junction left unmatched. CDR3 DNA: TGTGCCAGCAGTCCCCGGGACAGGTGGGGGGATGAGCAGTTCTTC. It yields the protein CASSPRDRWGDEQFF. Combining the CDR3 with reference TRBV28 and TRBJ2-1 gives the whole variable domain DVKVTQSSRYLVKRTGEKVFLECVQDMDHENMFWYRQDPGLGLRLIYFSYDVKMKEKGDIPEGYSVSREKKERFSLILESASTNQTSMYLCASSPRDRWGDEQFFGPGTRLTVL.

This chain connects TRBV5-1 to TRBJ1-2, with TRBD1 matching over 10 bases. The junction had 4 bases not matched to a gene; V was cut back by 5 bases and J by 6 bases. The germline gives CDR1 SGHRS, CDR2 YFSETQ. This CDR3 region has 13 residues. CDR3 loop: CASRETGGNGYTF. CDR3 bases: TGCGCCAGCAGGGAGACAGGGGGCAATGGCTACACCTTC.

In its sample, this clone was seen once. The V and J genes are TRBV5-1 and TRBJ1-1, with D possibly TRBD1 on 6 matching bases. The germline V gene encodes CDR1 SGHRS and CDR2 YFSETQ. The CDR3 covers 15 residues. V lost 4 bases to trimming and J lost 3 bases, with 16 bases between them. The DNA of the CDR3 is TGCGCCAGCAGCCCCCGGGTAGGGGGGGACACTGAAGCTTTCTTT. This codes for CASSPRVGGDTEAFF.

The chain combines TRBV3-1 (or the pseudogene TRBV3-2) with TRBJ1-5; 11 positions match TRBD1. Trimming took 0 bases from V and 6 from J; bases not matched to a gene: 10. The length of the CDR3 is 18 residues. Germline V gene sequence: CDR1 LGHDT, CDR2 YNNKEL (reference sequence). CDR3 sequence: CASSQEWDRDRGVQPQHF. CDR3 sequence (DNA): TGTGCCAGCAGCCAAGAATGGGACCGGGACAGGGGGGTTCAGCCCCAGCATTTT.

The table lists this clone with a count of one. The chain uses TRBV30 and TRBJ2-7, with 10 bases aligning to TRBD2. The CDR3 is 14 residues long. CDR1 is GTSNPN, CDR2 SVGIG, per germline (reference sequence). V trimming: 2 bases; J trimming: 3 bases; junction bases outside the gene matches: 4. The CDR3 is CAWSTSGKHYEQYF. DNA of the CDR3: TGTGCCTGGAGTACTAGCGGGAAGCACTACGAGCAGTACTTC.

The V call is TRBV7-3, the J call TRBJ2-1; 14 bases match TRBD2. The CDR3 has 19 amino acids. Trimming at V came to 5 bases and at J to 7 bases, leaving 16 bases not matched to a gene. Germline CDR1 SGHTA, CDR2 FQGTGA. The chain's CDR3 is CASSTNPGLAGDHRNEQFF. The CDR3 nucleotides read TGTGCCAGCAGCACCAACCCGGGACTAGCGGGAGACCATCGTAATGAGCAGTTCTTC.

This clone has just a few counts. The V gene is TRBV2, the J gene TRBJ1-2; TRBD1 matches 11 bases. This CDR3 has 12 residues. CDR1 SNHLY and CDR2 FYNNEI come from the germline V gene. CDR3: CGGDRGFYGYTF. The DNA of the CDR3 is TGTGGCGGGGACAGGGGGTTTTATGGCTACACCTTC.

The sample holds one count of this clone. The chain combines TRBV15 with TRBJ2-1, with TRBD1 matching 11 bases. The CDR3 loop spans 15 amino acids. J was trimmed by 8 bases and V by 3 bases; bases with no gene match: 6. Germline V CDR1 and CDR2: LNHNV, YYDKDF (reference sequence). The CDR3 DNA is TGTGCCACCAGCAGGGCCGGGACAGGGGGGCATGAGCAGTTCTTC. This codes for CATSRAGTGGHEQFF.

This clone has just one count. CDR3 nucleotide sequence: TGTGCCAGTACCTCGTCCGGGACAGGGGAACAGCCCCAGCATTTT. Residues: CASTSSGTGEQPQHF. The V call is TRBV19, the J call TRBJ1-5; 10 bases match TRBD1. After removal of 7 bases from V and 7 bases from J, the junction contained 10 bases not matched to a gene. Per the germline V gene, CDR1 is LNHDA and CDR2 is SQIVND (reference sequence). The CDR3 contains 15 residues.

The chain has TRBV5-5 and TRBJ2-5, with D maybe TRBD1 (6 bases). The ends were cut back, 7 bases at V and 1 base at J, with 11 bases in the middle. CDR3 length: 13 amino acids. Germline V gene sequence: CDR1 SGHKS, CDR2 YYEKEE (reference sequence). The CDR3 DNA is TGTGCCAGCGGTCTACAGGGCCAAGAGACCCAGTACTTC. Translating gives CASGLQGQETQYF.

The chain uses TRBV19 and TRBJ1-1; D unclear. The germline V and J ends were trimmed by 9 bases and 4 bases, with 9 bases remaining between them. The CDR3 totals 11 residues. The germline V gene encodes CDR1 LNHDA and CDR2 SQIVND (reference sequence). DNA for the CDR3: TGTGCCAGCCACCAGGCCACTGAAGCTTTCTTT. This translates into CASHQATEAFF.

The rearrangement joins TRBV6-5 to TRBJ1-6; 7 nucleotides match TRBD1. This CDR3 has 13 residues. V shed 6 bases and J 10 bases; nucleotides not matched to a gene: 6. The germline V gene has CDR1 MNHEY and CDR2 SVGAGI. The CDR3 reads CASRRQGPSPLHF. The CDR3, as DNA: TGTGCCAGCAGACGACAGGGACCCTCACCCCTCCACTTT.

The CDR3 reads CASSLVDRGRGEQFF. Written as DNA, the CDR3 is TGTGCCAGCAGTTTAGTGGACAGGGGGCGAGGGGAGCAGTTCTTC. The chain recombines TRBV28 with TRBJ2-1; 11 bases agree with TRBD1. The CDR3 extends over 15 amino acids. V was pared by 2 bases and J by 10 bases, with 7 bases of the junction left unmatched. Germline CDR1 MDHEN, CDR2 SYDVKM.